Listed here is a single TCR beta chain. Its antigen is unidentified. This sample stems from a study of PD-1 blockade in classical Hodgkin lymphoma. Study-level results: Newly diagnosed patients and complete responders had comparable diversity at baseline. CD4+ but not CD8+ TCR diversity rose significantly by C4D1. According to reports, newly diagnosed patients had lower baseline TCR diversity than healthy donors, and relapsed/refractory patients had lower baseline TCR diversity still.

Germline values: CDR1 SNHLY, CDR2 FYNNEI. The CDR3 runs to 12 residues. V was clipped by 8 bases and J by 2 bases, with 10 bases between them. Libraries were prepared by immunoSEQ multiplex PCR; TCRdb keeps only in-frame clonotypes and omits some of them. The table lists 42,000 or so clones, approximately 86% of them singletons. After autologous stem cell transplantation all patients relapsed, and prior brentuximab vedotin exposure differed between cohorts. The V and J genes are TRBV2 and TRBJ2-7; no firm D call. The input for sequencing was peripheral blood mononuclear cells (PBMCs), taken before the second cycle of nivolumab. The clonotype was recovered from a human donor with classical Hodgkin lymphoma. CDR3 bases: TGTGCCAGCGCCAGTGGGGCCTACGAGCAGTACTTC. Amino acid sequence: CASASGAYEQYF.